Sequencing of this T cell receptor (beta chain) was carried out in a study of cytomegalovirus exposure and HLA in healthy donors (dated by TCRdb to 2017 to 2019). For the wider study: An earlier analysis of about 560 of the donors reported roughly 300 Gb of sequence data and 117 million unique TCR beta sequences obtained from some 200 million T cells. About 300 gigabases of sequencing data and approximately 93 million unique TCR sequences were included in an early release covering roughly 700 HLA-typed donors. Of the 300 to 500 genotyped donors, less than 85% were placed in the genetic ancestry cluster associated with self-reported Caucasian donors. The study was designed to test whether signatures of past pathogen exposure could be identified by cataloging public T cell receptors. The T cell repertoires of around 670 subjects were profiled by immunosequencing and related to cytomegalovirus serostatus. Along with the roughly 670-subject first cohort, a separate validation cohort of over a hundred different subjects was used. To predict cytomegalovirus infection status, the study brought together high-throughput TCR immunosequencing, statistical association of individual TCRs with disease status, and machine learning. A later analysis re-examined previously published TCR beta repertoires from just over 650 donors and added high-resolution HLA genotyping to investigate patterns of TCR occurrence. The later analysis used no new phenotypic data to find candidate immune exposures, relying instead on TCR beta sequences and their occurrence across donors. To decide whether each TCR beta V gene segment behaved as functional or pseudogenic, an earlier analysis of some 580 of the donors relied on high-throughput TCR beta sequencing. Alongside the repertoire data, information on donor age, sex, ethnicity and CMV serostatus was compiled. In a later genetic analysis, genome-wide SNP genotypes for about three fifths of the 666 donors were used, and that subset was treated as a discovery cohort. All discovery cohort repertoires had been generated on a single sequencing platform. Both class I and class II loci were covered by HLA typing, at four-digit resolution. The number of donors typed differed by locus, with roughly 620-630 for A, B, C, DRB1 and DQB1, 522 for DQA1, under 610 for DPA1, and approximately 470 for DPB1. Four or five DR-DQ haplotypes were treated as single units for association and clustering because of strong linkage in the cohort. On average, 235,054 unique TCR beta nucleotide sequences were sequenced per donor among 398 genotyped donors of the cohort, with 15% to 20% of those sequences being non-productive.

The paper's findings and limits, for the study overall: Only TCR beta chains were sequenced in this cohort, and the absence of alpha or paired-chain data limited detectable features. The earlier analysis of about 600 of the donors excluded 15 to 20 rarely observed V segments, including chromosome 9 orphons, because counts were too low. Compared with equally common non-associated chains, HLA-associated TCR beta chains in a later analysis were more clonally expanded and had lower generation probabilities. The classifier was reported to diagnose cytomegalovirus status with high specificity and sensitivity in both the original cohort and the validation cohort. Linkage disequilibrium might explain the correlated functional status among segregating V segments, but an unknown experimental factor could not be excluded. A few of the identified cytomegalovirus-associated TCR beta chains were confirmed in vitro to be specific for cytomegalovirus antigens. The presence/absence analyses assumed that sequencing depth was roughly uniform across donors, and that assumption may not be true. A later analysis found that TCR association rates varied across HLA loci, with DRB1 alleles showing the most associated TCRs and HLA-C alleles the fewest. A group of highly shared sequence variants was considered likely to be a technical artifact of the sequencing pipeline. A later analysis reported that several top co-occurrence clusters appeared linked to parvovirus B19, influenza, CMV and Epstein-Barr virus. When HLA alleles, especially DR and DQ, strongly co-occurred, attributing TCR associations to individual alleles was difficult. Because HLA typing was missing for some donors at each locus, association tests included only the typed subset. In a later genetic analysis, a missense DCLRE1C variant was associated with V-gene and J-gene trimming of TCR beta chains, and the association was replicated in an independent cohort. Specific HLA alleles were associated with over 15,000 TCR beta sequences at a false discovery rate of 0.05 in a later analysis. The 87-base-pair reads could not distinguish some IMGT-functional V segments, including TRBV6-2 and TRBV6-3, so those segments were excluded. Most TCR sequences were observed very rarely across donors, whereas some public TCRs were present in many individuals. The authors suggested that the approach could potentially be extended to other disease states and immunological phenotypes. A further reported finding was that TCR beta sequences accurately predicted the HLA-A and HLA-B alleles for most subjects in the first cohort. According to a later genetic analysis, donors in an Asian-associated ancestry cluster had fewer N-insertions in productive TCRs than the approximately 700-donor mean. For the cohort, immune exposure information was limited to CMV serostatus. The study listed approximately 150 TCR beta chains as associated with cytomegalovirus. In a later analysis, most CMV-associated TCR beta chains were found to appear HLA-restricted, with HLA associations seemingly driven largely by CMV exposure. Broadly in line with IMGT annotations, most TCR beta V segments showed up in productive rearrangements about 90% or about 30% of the time in an earlier analysis of around 600 of the donors.

Per the germline V gene, SGHAT is the CDR1 and FQNNGV is the CDR2. The germline ends are 23 bases apart after V is trimmed by 0 bases and J by 5 bases. From the cysteine through the phenylalanine, the CDR3 covers 18 amino acids. Just the 54-base CDR3 DNA is kept, in frame starting at base 1. In total, about 650 healthy bone marrow donors made up the cohort. At the time of sampling, every cohort member was nominally healthy, though immune exposures that went unrecorded were likely present. The donor tested CMV seropositive and was one of the 289 seropositive cohort members. A peripheral blood sample was provided by each donor, and peripheral blood mononuclear cells were used for TCR beta sequencing. Genomic DNA was extracted from the blood cell samples with the Qiagen DNeasy Blood Extraction Kit. With regard to this clone: Its binding antigen is unknown. One base away there is no much larger clone; base qualities are not given.

Preparation of the library involved the immunoSEQ multiplex PCR assay. For the multiplex PCR, a mixture combining 60 forward primers for TCR Vbeta segments and 13 reverse primers for TCR Jbeta segments was used. The CDR3 region of rearranged TCR beta genes was amplified from genomic DNA with a multiplex PCR assay. The amplified TCR beta libraries were sequenced on the Illumina HiSeq System as 87-base-pair reads. From the authors' description of their analysis: A later analysis counted some 74 million unique TCR beta chains across the 666 repertoires, and 10 million to 12 million of these chains were shared by at least two donors. Raw reads were error-corrected and collapsed into unique sequences by a nearest-neighbor algorithm in which closely related sequences were merged to remove PCR and sequencing errors. To assign V, D and J gene segments, CDR3 sequences were aligned to IMGT reference sequences. For a sequence to be retained, a match of at least six nucleotides to both a V gene segment and a J gene segment was required. Rearrangements were classified as productive when the CDR3 lacked stop codons and remained in frame with V and J, and all other rearrangements were classified as non-productive. Following IMGT convention, CDR3 was defined as the stretch from the second conserved V-encoded cysteine to the conserved J-encoded phenylalanine. In an earlier analysis of more than 550 of the donors, sequences lacking an unambiguous match to a single V gene segment were excluded. In an earlier analysis of several hundred of the donors, V segments were called functional above 56.7% productive rearrangements and were called segregating when the between-donor standard deviation exceeded 5%. A statistical classification framework was built to diagnose cytomegalovirus status from the catalog of TCR beta chain sequences. In a later analysis, TCR nucleotide sequences were compared against IMGT/GENE-DB human TR gene sequences so that V and J genes could be assigned. In a later analysis, CDR3 sequences and most-parsimonious VDJ recombination scenarios were assigned using the TCRdist pipeline. In a later analysis, each TCR beta chain was defined by its CDR3 amino acid sequence together with its V-gene family, and reads without a unique V-gene family were excluded. A later analysis removed 450 to 600 highly shared, low-generation-probability nucleotide sequences to deal with suspected cross-contamination and a sequencing artifact. For each public chain, a later analysis derived a clonal expansion index from normalized ranks of inferred template counts within each repertoire. Generation probabilities in a later analysis came from a VDJ recombination model fitted to out-of-frame rearrangements, and those results were checked against IGoR. In a later analysis, TCR-TCR, TCR-HLA and TCR-CMV co-occurrence was scored with hypergeometric tests, and a repertoire-size bias correction was applied to TCR pairs. False discovery rates were estimated in a later analysis by permuting HLA or CMV assignments 20 times. In a later analysis, co-occurring TCRs were grouped using DBSCAN, and TCRdist sequence similarity was added for clustering within HLA-allele-positive subsets. Co-occurrence clustering excluded repertoires with fewer than 30,000 or more than 120,000 public chains, plus five with anomalous nucleotide sharing. The immuneACCESS repertoire file appears here via TCRdb, limited to in-frame rearrangements. These files lack a portion of the clones; in checked studies, under half of the deficit traces to unresolved V genes, and the cause of the others is not known. V and J calls and clone size come straight from that table; D and trimming were deduced from the DNA. Recorded for this sample are about 200,000 clones; 80% to 85% of them occurred a single time. The ten biggest clones cover 6.5% of the sample.

Sequenced input: PBMCs. The V and J segments used are TRBV11-2 and TRBJ2-7; the D segment could be TRBD2, given 5 matching bases. The origin of this receptor is a woman aged 50 to 65 in good health and CMV-seropositive. The DNA sequence follows: TGTGCCAGCAGCTTAGAAATTCGGTCGGGCAGCGGTCTCGACGAGCAGTACTTC. It codes for CASSLEIRSGSGLDEQYF.